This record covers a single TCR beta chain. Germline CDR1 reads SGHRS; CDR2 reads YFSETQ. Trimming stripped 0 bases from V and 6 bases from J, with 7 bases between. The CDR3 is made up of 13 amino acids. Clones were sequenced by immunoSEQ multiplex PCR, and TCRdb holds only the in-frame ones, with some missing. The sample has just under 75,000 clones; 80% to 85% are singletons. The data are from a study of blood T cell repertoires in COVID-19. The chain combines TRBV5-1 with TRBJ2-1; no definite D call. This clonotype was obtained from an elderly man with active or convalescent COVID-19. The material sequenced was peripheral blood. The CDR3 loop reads CASSLDPRNEQFF. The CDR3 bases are TGCGCCAGCAGCTTGGATCCCCGCAATGAGCAGTTCTTC.